Listed below are T cell receptor beta chains from one sample, sequenced in a study of OX40 agonist ivuxolimab in advanced cancers. Repertoires were generated with immunoSEQ multiplex PCR, while TCRdb's copy carries only in-frame clones and drops some. Among 65,000 to 100,000 clones, about 85% were seen once, and the ten largest hold about 4%. The sample here was CD4+ or CD8+ T cells sorted from blood, taken in a trial of the OX40 agonist ivuxolimab. The receptors here all came from an adult with an advanced solid tumor such as melanoma, head and neck, liver or kidney cancer. CDR3s include the opening cysteine and the closing phenylalanine or tryptophan.

>TRBJ1-1|TRBV5-1
CASSFRDRGDTEAFF
>TRBJ2-7|TRBV7-9
CASNSLGLSWREQYF
>TRBJ2-5|TRBV7-9
CASSPRVGQETQYF
>TRBJ1-2|TRBV7-9
CASSKLETDDGYTF
>TRBJ2-1|TRBV5-1
CASSLDASYNEQFF
>TRBJ2-7|TRBV11-2
CASSLAGSTAGEQYF
>TRBJ2-7|TRBV11-3
CASSLVQDSREQYF
>TRBJ2-3|TRBV29-1
CSATSGRATDTQYF
>TRBJ2-2|TRBV9
CASSVETEDTGELFF
>TRBJ2-7|TRBV11-2
CASSLLTGTGGFSYEQYF
>TRBJ2-7|TRBV6-6
CASRGGTGQRSEQYF
>TRBJ2-7|TRBV27
CASSFGTGVEQYF
>TRBJ1-5|TRBV28
CASRGRGARNQPQHF
>TRBJ2-1|TRBV9
CASSVLAGGWSYNEQFF
>TRBJ1-1|TRBV7-6
CASSLVGGDTEAFF
>TRBJ2-1|TRBV27
CASSRTRGLYEQFF
>TRBJ2-1|TRBV5-1
CATKSGVGVHNEQFF
>TRBJ2-1|TRBV28
CASSFPSGSLNEQFF
>TRBJ2-1|TRBV11-3
CASSSRDRGGSLRNEQFF
>TRBJ2-2|TRBV30
CAWRGRWTRALFF
>TRBJ2-1|TRBV9
CASSVVSSGSWNEQFF
>TRBJ2-2|TRBV6-5
CASTDETGELFF
>TRBJ2-7|TRBV18
CASSPPGEGRGYEQYF
>TRBJ2-3|TRBV7-6
CASSLTSSDTQYF
>TRBJ1-1|TRBV28
CASTRTGGNTEAFF
>TRBJ2-4|TRBV10-1
CASSEDAGKNIQYF